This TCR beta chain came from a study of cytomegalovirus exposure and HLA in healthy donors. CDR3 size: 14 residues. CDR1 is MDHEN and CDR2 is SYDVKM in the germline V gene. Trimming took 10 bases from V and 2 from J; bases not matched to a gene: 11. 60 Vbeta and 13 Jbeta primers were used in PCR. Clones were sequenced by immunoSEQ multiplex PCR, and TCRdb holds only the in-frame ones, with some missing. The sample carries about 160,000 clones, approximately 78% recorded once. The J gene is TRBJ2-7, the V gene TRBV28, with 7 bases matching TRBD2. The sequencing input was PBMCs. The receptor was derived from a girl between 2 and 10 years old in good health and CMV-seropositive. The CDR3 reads CATDRAGTAYEQYF. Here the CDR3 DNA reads TGTGCCACCGACAGAGCGGGGACGGCCTACGAGCAGTACTTC.